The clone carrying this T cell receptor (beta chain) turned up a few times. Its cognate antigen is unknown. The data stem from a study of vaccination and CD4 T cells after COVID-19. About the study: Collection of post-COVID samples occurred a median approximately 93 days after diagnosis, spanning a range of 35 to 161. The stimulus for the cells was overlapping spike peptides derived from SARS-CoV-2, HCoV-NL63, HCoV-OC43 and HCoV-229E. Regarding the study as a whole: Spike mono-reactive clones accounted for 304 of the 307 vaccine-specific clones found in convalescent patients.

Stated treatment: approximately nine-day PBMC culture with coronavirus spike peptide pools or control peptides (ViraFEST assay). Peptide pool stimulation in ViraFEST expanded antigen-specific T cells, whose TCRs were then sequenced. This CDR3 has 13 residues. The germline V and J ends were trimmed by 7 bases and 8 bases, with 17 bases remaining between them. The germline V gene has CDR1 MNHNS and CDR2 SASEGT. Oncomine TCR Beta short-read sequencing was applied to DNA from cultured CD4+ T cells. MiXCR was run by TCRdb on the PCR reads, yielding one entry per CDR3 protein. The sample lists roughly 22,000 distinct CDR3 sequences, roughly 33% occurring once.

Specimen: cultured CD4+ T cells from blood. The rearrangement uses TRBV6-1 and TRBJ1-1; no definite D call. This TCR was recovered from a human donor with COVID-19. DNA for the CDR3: TGTGCCAGCACCTTACGAGTGACGGGAGAAGCTTTCTTT. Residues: CASTLRVTGEAFF.